The 20 T cell receptor beta chains below all came from one sample that was sequenced in a study of T cells in Graves' hyperthyroidism and ophthalmopathy. Researchers took RNA transcripts and amplified the TCR beta CDR3 regions from them. Researchers ran a first-round RT-PCR on the TCR CDR3 using the HTBI primer set. TCRdb used MiXCR to reprocess the multiplex PCR reads, holding one entry per CDR3 protein. The sample consists of over 300,000 distinct CDR3 sequences, roughly 13% of them appearing once. The sequenced sample was blood. The receptors here all came from a woman aged 40 to 49 with Graves' ophthalmopathy.

In its sample, this clonotype was seen a few times. The rearrangement links TRBV20-1 to TRBJ2-3; TRBD2 matches 13 bases. V lost 0 bases to trimming and J lost 9 bases; unmatched junction nucleotides: 12. The CDR3 runs 17 residues. In germline, CDR1 is DFQATT, CDR2 SNEGSKA (reference sequence). In nucleotides, the CDR3 is TGCAGTGCTAGAGATCCCACCACTAGCGGGAGGGGGGGGACGCAGTATTTT. Protein product: CSARDPTTSGRGGTQYF.

The count of this clonotype is one. The chain joins TRBV12-3 or TRBV12-4 to TRBJ2-1; 7 bases are a match to TRBD2. This CDR3 has 16 amino acids. J was trimmed by 6 bases and V by 5 bases; bases with no gene match: 13. The CDR3 loop is CASSMEFSGLFNEQFF. The CDR3 bases are TGTGCCAGCAGTATGGAATTTAGCGGGCTCTTCAATGAGCAGTTCTTC.

Only a few counts were recorded for this clonotype. The chain couples TRBV20-1 to TRBJ1-4; possible D gene TRBD1, 5 bases. The germline V gene encodes CDR1 DFQATT and CDR2 SNEGSKA (reference sequence). V lost 6 bases and J 7 bases, leaving 18 bases between the germline ends. This CDR3 has 14 residues. CDR3 amino acids: CSARAGVGGEKLFF. Here the CDR3 DNA reads TGCAGTGCCAGGGCGGGGGTTGGAGGTGAAAAACTGTTTTTT.

Many counts were recorded for this clonotype. The rearrangement joins TRBV7-6 to TRBJ2-5; TRBD2 matches at 11 bases. V dropped 4 bases and J dropped 7; count of bases not matched to a gene: 8. Per germline, CDR1 SGHVS and CDR2 FNYEAQ. The CDR3 covers 15 residues. CDR3 in DNA: TGTGCCAGCAGCTCCTTAGCGGGGGGGCCGGGGACCCAGTACTTC. Translation: CASSSLAGGPGTQYF.

The chain recombines TRBV2 with TRBJ2-2; 8 positions match TRBD2. V trimming: 3 bases; J trimming: 5 bases; junction bases outside the gene matches: 2. Per germline, CDR1 SNHLY and CDR2 FYNNEI. CDR3 length equals 14 residues. Here the CDR3 DNA reads TGTGCCAGCAGTGACGGGGGGGCAACCGGGGAGCTGTTTTTT. Translation: CASSDGGATGELFF.

Concerning this clonotype: A much more abundant neighbour one base away suggests this may be a read error. CDR3 amino acids: CSVSTGNGYAF. The CDR3 DNA sequence: TGCAGCGTCTCGACAGGGAATGGCTACGCCTTC. The chain recombines TRBV29-1 with TRBJ1-2; 7 bases match TRBD1. Germline values: CDR1 SQVTM, CDR2 ANQGSEA. The CDR3 is 11 amino acids.

Ten or more counts support this clonotype. This sequence joins TRBV24-1 and TRBJ2-2; possibly TRBD1 or TRBD2 for D (5 bases each). This CDR3 contains 19 residues. Per the germline V gene, CDR1 is KGHDR and CDR2 is SFDVKD. The V end lost 1 base, the J end lost 0 bases, and 17 bases lay between the germline ends. The CDR3 DNA sequence: TGTGCCACCAGTGATTTTGAAGGGTTTCGGGGCGCGAACACCGGGGAGCTGTTTTTT. It translates to CATSDFEGFRGANTGELFF.

This clonotype showed up just a few times. A much larger clone differs from this one at a single base, so this may be a read error. The chain couples TRBV6-1 to TRBJ2-1, with D tentatively TRBD1 (6 bases). Looked up from germline, CDR1 is MNHNS and CDR2 is SASEGT. The CDR3 runs to 16 residues. The CDR3 loop reads CASSPRGTPAYNEQLF. The DNA of the CDR3 is TGTGCCAGCAGTCCCCGAGGGACACCGGCCTACAATGAGCAGCTCTTC.

The table lists this clonotype with many counts. This rearrangement joins TRBV18 to TRBJ1-1; the D is unclear. V was cut by 3 bases and J by 0 bases, with 8 bases left in between. Germline V gives CDR1 KGHSH, CDR2 LQKENI. This CDR3 is 14 amino acids long. The CDR3 protein is CASSPATLNTEAFF. CDR3 bases: TGTGCCAGCTCACCGGCCACTTTGAACACTGAAGCTTTCTTT.

The J gene is TRBJ1-3, the V gene TRBV14, with D possibly TRBD1 on 6 matching bases. V was cut by 6 bases and J by 0 bases, with 9 bases left in between. Germline loops: CDR1 SGHDN, CDR2 FVKESK. This CDR3 is 14 amino acids long. CDR3 loop: CASRPTGSGNTIYF. CDR3 sequence (DNA): TGTGCCAGCAGGCCGACAGGCTCTGGAAACACCATATATTTT.

The chain combines TRBV3-1 with TRBJ2-7; D is ambiguous. The germline CDR1 and CDR2 sequences are LGHDT and YNNKEL (reference sequence). V lost 4 bases, J lost 0 bases, and 16 bases lay in between. This CDR3 has 16 amino acids. The CDR3 loop reads CASSRTQSYSSYEQYF. In DNA form, the CDR3 reads TGTGCCAGCAGCCGAACACAGTCCTATAGCTCCTACGAGCAGTACTTC.

This clonotype was picked up many times. The chain carries TRBV20-1 and TRBJ2-7, with TRBD2 matching over 10 bases. Trimming removed 3 bases from V and 3 bases from J; junction bases left unmatched: 8. This CDR3 region has 15 residues. CDR1 and CDR2 from the germline V gene are DFQATT and SNEGSKA (reference sequence). CDR3 protein: CSARLLAGVGYEQYF. CDR3 in DNA: TGCAGTGCTAGGTTGCTAGCGGGAGTTGGCTACGAGCAGTACTTC.

A few counts support this clonotype. The rearrangement links TRBV20-1 to TRBJ2-2, with no clear D. Per the germline V gene, CDR1 is DFQATT and CDR2 is SNEGSKA (reference sequence). V was cut by 6 bases and J by 3 bases, with 17 bases left in between. The CDR3 is made up of 15 amino acids. The chain's CDR3 is CSARHTDLDTGELFF. CDR3 bases: TGCAGTGCCCGGCATACAGACTTGGACACCGGGGAGCTGTTTTTT.

Ten or more counts support this clonotype. The chain carries TRBV11-2 and TRBJ2-3; no definite D call. There are 14 residues in the CDR3. V was cut by 3 bases and J by 4 bases, with 11 bases left in between. Germline V gene sequence: CDR1 SGHAT, CDR2 FQNNGV. CDR3 in amino acids: CASSFKRDSDTQYF. In nucleotides, the CDR3 is TGTGCCAGCAGCTTCAAAAGGGATTCAGATACGCAGTATTTT.

The V call is TRBV6-1, the J call TRBJ2-6; no firm D call. The CDR3 runs 14 residues. Germline-derived CDR1 and CDR2 are MNHNS and SASEGT. V dropped 6 bases and J dropped 4 bases, with 10 bases sitting between them. The CDR3 region is CASRLNMGANVLTF. The CDR3, as DNA: TGTGCCAGCAGGCTCAACATGGGGGCCAACGTCCTGACTTTC.

This clonotype was observed at least ten times. This chain uses TRBV11-2 with TRBJ1-6, with TRBD1 matching over 8 bases. The V gene's germline CDR1 is SGHAT and CDR2 FQNNGV. The CDR3 length is 20 residues. V lost 4 bases to trimming and J lost 7 bases; unmatched junction nucleotides: 21. The CDR3 sequence: CASSSPWTGFGNDLNSPLHF. Written as DNA, the CDR3 is TGTGCCAGCAGCTCCCCCTGGACAGGGTTTGGAAACGACCTCAATTCACCCCTCCACTTT.

Concerning this clonotype itself: A much larger clone is a single base away; this may be a read error. The chain uses TRBV14 and TRBJ2-7; tentatively, D is TRBD2 (5 bases). This CDR3 spans 16 amino acids. The V gene's germline CDR1 is SGHDN and CDR2 FVKESK. The CDR3 region is CTSSQGSSPGKWEQYF. The CDR3 DNA reads as TGTACCAGCAGCCAAGGGTCCAGTCCGGGGAAATGGGAGCAGTACTTC.

This chain joins TRBV7-2 and TRBJ1-3, with D possibly matching TRBD1 (6 bases). The CDR3 contains 16 residues. Germline V gene sequence: CDR1 SGHTA, CDR2 FQGNSA. Deletions cut 1 base from V and 0 bases from J, with 10 bases between. In nucleotides, the CDR3 is TGTGCCAGCAGCTTAGTGGGACACCTCTCTGGAAACACCATATATTTT. This translates into CASSLVGHLSGNTIYF.

Details on this clonotype: The junction does not match germline at one end; this may be a read error. The rearrangement joins TRBV7-9 to TRBJ1-5; 12 nucleotides align to TRBD1. Germline loops: CDR1 SEHNR, CDR2 FQNEAQ (reference sequence). This CDR3 has 16 residues. CDR3 DNA sequence: TGTGCCAGCAGCGCCACCGGGACAGGGGGCAAACAGCCCCAGCATTTT. Protein sequence: CASSATGTGGKQPQHF.

The CDR3 coding sequence is TGCAGTGCTCCCAAGGCCCACGCGGAGACCCAGTACTTC. It yields the protein CSAPKAHAETQYF. This chain links TRBV20-1 with TRBJ2-5; D call uncertain. Germline V gives CDR1 DFQATT, CDR2 SNEGSKA (reference sequence). The CDR3 covers 13 residues. V gave up 5 bases and J gave up 5 bases, with 15 bases separating them.